A single T cell receptor (beta chain) is shown here with its context. Its target is unknown. The naive CD8 subset, CD45RO-negative cells positively selected for CCR7, excluded terminally differentiated effector memory CD45RA+ cells. The data stem from a study of shared clonotypes between healthy human individuals. Whole-study findings and limits: It was observed that 5% to 6% of naive CD4 clonotypes were shared across several donors.

V dropped 5 bases and J dropped 3 bases, with 5 bases sitting between them. The CDR3 extends over 10 amino acids. Germline assignment: CDR1 SQVTM and CDR2 ANQGSEA. Original methodology: Owing to the provision of junction-only sequences devoid of quality scores by immunoSEQ, filtering differed. Using immunoSEQ multiplex PCR, the repertoire was profiled, and TCRdb retains in-frame clones only, with some absent. The V and J calls and the clone size are those of that table, but D and trimming were determined from the DNA. The sample has about 2.1 million clones, about 94% seen once. The sequenced sample was naive CD8+ T cells from PBMCs. This chain links TRBV29-1 with TRBJ2-7, with D unresolved. This receptor was taken from a man younger than 35 in good health. Some clones in this sample may be carry-over from other donors' samples. CDR3 region: CSVWSYEQYF. DNA of the CDR3: TGCAGCGTTTGGAGCTACGAGCAGTACTTC.